Each of the 4 T cell receptor beta chains below was sequenced from the same sample in a study of Tregs in tolerant kidney transplant recipients. The nonmyeloablative bone marrow transplants came from related graft donors, with transient mixed chimerism. Some clones are missing from TCRdb's copy, which holds only in-frame ones; the method was immunoSEQ multiplex PCR. The repertoire table contains around 32,000 clones. The source material was CD4+ T cells from blood (PBMCs), sampled 24 months after the transplant. The receptors were gathered from a human patient who received a combined kidney and bone marrow transplant. Some T cells may be provided by the graft donor.

Comments on this clone: Coverage ceases 3 residues before the CDR3 finishes, and the germline J gene fills in the end. The chain combines TRBV29-1 with TRBJ2-5; weak D call: TRBD2 (6 bases). Germline V gene sequence: CDR1 SQVTM, CDR2 ANQGSEA. The CDR3 length is 16 residues. V lost 4 bases, J lost 4 bases, and 22 bases lay in between. The DNA read from the CDR3 is TGCAGCGTTGGGAGTGTAGCGGACTCGCCGGGAGAGACC. This gives the protein CSVGSVADSPGET. From start to end, the CDR3 is CSVGSVADSPGETQYF.

Notes on this clone: The sequenced fragment ends 3 residues before the CDR3 boundary, so the rest is inferred from the germline J gene. The rearrangement links TRBV2 to TRBJ2-5; TRBD1 agrees at 9 bases. The V and J ends lost 4 bases and 3 bases, in that order; junction bases with no gene match: 6. Germline-derived CDR1 and CDR2 are SNHLY and FYNNEI. CDR3 length: 15 amino acids. This CDR3 is CASSGLQGAEETQYF. The sequenced CDR3 bases are TGTGCCAGCAGTGGTCTACAGGGGGCTGAAGAGACC.

Points on this clone: The CDR3 end lies 3 residues beyond the end of the read and is filled in from the germline J gene. The V call is TRBV2, the J call TRBJ1-2; 11 bases map to TRBD1. V lost 6 bases to trimming and J lost 4 bases; unmatched junction nucleotides: 7. There are 15 residues in the CDR3. Germline lookup yields CDR1 SNHLY and CDR2 FYNNEI. The part of the CDR3 DNA that was read is TGTGCCAGCAGGGGACAGGGGGTTTCGGTCTATGGC. As protein: CASRGQGVSVYG. The whole CDR3 protein is CASRGQGVSVYGYTF.

Regarding this clone: The read terminates 3 residues before the CDR3 end, so the remaining end is supplied by the germline J gene. The V call is TRBV20-1, the J call TRBJ2-5; no reliable D call. The CDR3 runs to 13 residues. The V end was cut by 2 bases, the J end by 2 bases, with 9 bases between. Germline V gives CDR1 DFQATT, CDR2 SNEGSKA (reference sequence). The CDR3 here is CSARKTVQETQYF. Partial CDR3 DNA: TGCAGTGCTAGAAAGACTGTTCAAGAGACC.